This T cell receptor beta chain came from a study of blood T cells in healthy people across ages. Broader study findings: Significant beta diversity loss was already apparent by age approximately 40, declining roughly linearly. Donors of long life had a larger count of naive CD4+ cells and greater diversity than aged donors. Unknown donor CMV status possibly confounded expanded clonotype changes.

Losses at the gene ends were 1 base for V and 0 bases for J; bases not matched to a gene: 3. The CDR3 runs to 17 residues. CDR1 is LGHDT and CDR2 is YNNKEL in the germline V gene (reference sequence). To note about this clonotype: Its matching antigen is unknown.

Next came a second PCR, run for about 7 to 12 cycles, which used a sample-barcoded 5' primer along with a J-beta primer mix. TCRdb recomputed calls from the 5' RACE reads with MiXCR, one row per CDR3 protein. The sample yields nearly 1 million distinct CDR3 sequences, just over 50% seen once. Ten milliliters of peripheral blood were drawn from each donor into EDTA-treated tubes. Material for sequencing was blood. The chain recombines TRBV3-1 with TRBJ1-4; 9 bases are a match to TRBD1. This TCR derives from a woman aged 55-75 years in good health. The CDR3 bases are TGTGCCAGCAGCCAAGGGGGACAGGGCGCAACTAATGAAAAACTGTTTTTT. Translated, it gives CASSQGGQGATNEKLFF.